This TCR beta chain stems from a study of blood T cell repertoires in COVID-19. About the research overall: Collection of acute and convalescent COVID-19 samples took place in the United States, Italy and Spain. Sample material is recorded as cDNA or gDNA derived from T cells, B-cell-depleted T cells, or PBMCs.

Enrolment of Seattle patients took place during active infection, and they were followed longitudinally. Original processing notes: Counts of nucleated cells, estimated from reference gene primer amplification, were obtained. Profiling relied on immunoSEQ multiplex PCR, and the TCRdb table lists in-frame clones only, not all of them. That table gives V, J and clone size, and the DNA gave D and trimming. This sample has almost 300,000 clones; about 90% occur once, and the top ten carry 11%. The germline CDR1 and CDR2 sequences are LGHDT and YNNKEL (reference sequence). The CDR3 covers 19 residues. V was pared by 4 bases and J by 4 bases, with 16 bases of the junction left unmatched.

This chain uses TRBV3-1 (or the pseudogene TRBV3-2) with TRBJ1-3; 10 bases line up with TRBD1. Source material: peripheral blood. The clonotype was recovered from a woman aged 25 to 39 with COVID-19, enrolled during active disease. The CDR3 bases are TGTGCCAGCAGCCGCAACCGCGTCGGGACAGGGGAAAACGGAAACACCATATATTTT. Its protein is CASSRNRVGTGENGNTIYF.